Sequencing of this T cell receptor (beta chain) was carried out in a study of blood T cell repertoires in COVID-19. Study information: Sample material is recorded as cDNA or gDNA derived from T cells, B-cell-depleted T cells, or PBMCs.

Trimming removed 4 bases from V and 5 bases from J; junction bases left unmatched: 11. The CDR3 loop spans 17 amino acids. Germline assignment: CDR1 KGHDR and CDR2 SFDVKD. Original processing methods: Reference gene primer amplification gave nucleated cell count estimates. Generated by immunoSEQ multiplex PCR, the TCRdb table keeps only in-frame clones and is missing some. The DNA gave D and trimming, while V, J and clone size come from that table. The sample holds fewer than 40,000 clones; approximately 80% are singletons and the top ten take around 30%. The source of this sequence is a man aged 80 or over with acute or convalescent COVID-19. The genes are TRBV24-1 and TRBJ2-1; 9 positions match TRBD2. Sequenced material: peripheral blood. The CDR3 DNA reads TGTGCCACCAGTGACTCCGGAAGCGGGAGGAACCACAATGAGCAGTTCTTC. Translating gives CATSDSGSGRNHNEQFF.